This T cell receptor (beta chain) stems from a study of T cells and Merkel cell carcinoma outcomes. Sequencing used immunoSEQ multiplex PCR; TCRdb keeps in-frame clones, though not all of them. The sample shows several thousand clones, about 85% of them seen only once. Study-level findings and limits: Merkel cell carcinoma outcomes were reportedly predicted by repertoire and T-cell density.

Trimming took 2 bases from V and 2 from J, leaving 6 bases between them. This CDR3 has 13 amino acids. Germline V gene lookup returns CDR1 KGHSH and CDR2 LQKENI. Of note for this clone: The antigen remains undetermined.

Sequenced material: tumor tissue from Merkel cell carcinoma. This chain connects TRBV18 to TRBJ1-2; D gene ambiguous. This TCR was sampled from a human donor with Merkel cell carcinoma. The CDR3 loop is CASSPDKNYGYTF. CDR3 bases: TGTGCCAGCTCACCAGACAAAAACTATGGCTACACCTTC.